The 25 T cell receptor beta chains below all came from one sample that was sequenced in a study of shared clonotypes between healthy human individuals. Assay: immunoSEQ multiplex PCR; the TCRdb copy retains only in-frame clones and omits some. The repertoire includes a few million clones, about 92% of them detected once, and approximately 0.4% sits in the top ten. The sequencing sample was made of naive CD4+ T cells from PBMCs. Sample subset: CD45RA+ positively selected. Receptors originate from a man younger than 35 in good health. Some clones in this sample may be carry-over from other donors' samples.

The chain employs TRBV28 and TRBJ1-2; a possible D gene is TRBD1 (5 bases). The ends were cut back, 6 bases at V and 1 base at J, with 9 bases in the middle. The germline V gene has CDR1 MDHEN and CDR2 SYDVKM. The CDR3 has 13 amino acids. The CDR3 bases are TGTGCCAGCAGGGGACCGCTTAACTATGGCTACACCTTC. The encoded protein is CASRGPLNYGYTF.

This clone has only one observation. This chain uses TRBV5-4 with TRBJ1-4, with no clear D. Germline assignment: CDR1 SGHNT and CDR2 YYREEE (reference sequence). This CDR3 region has 17 residues. The V end lost 4 bases, the J end lost 8 bases, and 24 bases lay between the germline ends. The CDR3 region is CASSPSATVSRGEKLFF. CDR3 DNA sequence: TGTGCCAGCAGCCCCTCAGCGACGGTATCACGTGGCGAAAAACTGTTTTTT.

The V and J genes are TRBV4-2 and TRBJ2-6; 10 bases agree with TRBD1. Trimming removed 2 bases from V and 1 base from J; junction bases left unmatched: 2. Looked up from germline, CDR1 is LGHNA and CDR2 is YNFKEQ. The CDR3 has 17 amino acids. The CDR3: CASSQRTGGSGANVLTF. The DNA for the CDR3 is TGTGCCAGCAGCCAAAGGACAGGGGGATCTGGGGCCAACGTCCTGACTTTC.

This rearrangement joins TRBV4-1 to TRBJ2-6; no clear D. Germline CDR1 MGHRA, CDR2 YSYEKL. The V and J ends lost 6 bases and 4 bases respectively, with 13 bases between them. This CDR3 is built from 15 residues. CDR3 sequence: CASRNLVSGANVLTF. The CDR3 bases are TGCGCCAGCAGGAACCTAGTTTCCGGGGCCAACGTCCTGACTTTC.

The rearrangement joins TRBV10-3 to TRBJ2-7; a weak D match, TRBD1 (7 bases). CDR1 ENHRY and CDR2 SYGVKD come from the germline V gene. The CDR3 extends over 14 amino acids. V shed 10 bases and J shed 2 bases, with 18 bases lying between them. CDR3 nucleotides: TGTGCCAGTACGGCGGACAGGACTACCTACGAGCAGTACTTC. Translated: CASTADRTTYEQYF.

The chain links TRBV5-6 to TRBJ1-1; no firm D call. The V end lost 3 bases, the J end lost 1 base, and 13 bases lay between the germline ends. The germline gives CDR1 SGHDT, CDR2 YYEEEE. The CDR3 has 15 residues. In nucleotides, the CDR3 is TGTGCCAGCAGCTCCGCCAGGTCAGGGAACACTGAAGCTTTCTTT. Translation gives CASSSARSGNTEAFF.

This clone was seen once. This rearrangement joins TRBV5-1 to TRBJ2-3, with D perhaps TRBD2 (6 bases). V lost 7 bases and J 8 bases, leaving 23 bases between the germline ends. Germline values: CDR1 SGHRS, CDR2 YFSETQ. CDR3 length: 15 amino acids. The chain's CDR3 is CASFGGGIGDSTQYF. CDR3 DNA sequence: TGCGCCAGCTTCGGTGGCGGGATTGGTGATAGTACGCAGTATTTT.

V and J are TRBV11-2 and TRBJ2-1; no reliable D call. This CDR3 region has 16 residues. V was pared by 3 bases and J by 4 bases, with 16 bases between. Per the germline V gene, CDR1 is SGHAT and CDR2 is FQNNGV. The CDR3 bases are TGTGCCAGCAGCTTTAGGTTGGCCGATCAGTACAATGAGCAGTTCTTC. The encoded protein is CASSFRLADQYNEQFF.

A remark on this clone: Other DNA sequences in this sample translate to the same CDR3. CDR3 residues: CASSLDPSYEQYF. DNA of the CDR3: TGTGCCAGCAGCTTAGACCCCAGCTACGAGCAGTACTTC. The chain uses TRBV11-2 and TRBJ2-7; D not certain. The CDR3 is made up of 13 amino acids. Germline V gene data show CDR1 as SGHAT and CDR2 as FQNNGV. Deletions cut 0 bases from V and 3 bases from J, with 6 bases between.

The V and J genes are TRBV19 and TRBJ2-1; no definite D call. Germline V gives CDR1 LNHDA, CDR2 SQIVND (reference sequence). V was trimmed by 3 bases and J by 7 bases, leaving 10 bases between them. This CDR3 contains 13 residues. In DNA, the CDR3 is TGTGCCAGTAGTATTCCCCTCCGTAATGAGCAGTTCTTC. Translating gives CASSIPLRNEQFF.

In the case of this clone: Within the sample, other DNA sequences also encode this same CDR3. The chain is built from TRBV5-1 and TRBJ1-5, with D tentatively TRBD1 (5 bases). V was clipped by 0 bases and J by 6 bases, with 10 bases between them. The CDR3 is 14 amino acids. CDR1 is SGHRS and CDR2 is YFSETQ in the germline V gene. CDR3 protein: CASSLEAGVQPQHF. CDR3 nucleotides: TGCGCCAGCAGCTTGGAGGCGGGGGTTCAGCCCCAGCATTTT.

The chain is built from TRBV25-1 and TRBJ1-3; D is unresolved. Germline V gives CDR1 MGHDK, CDR2 SYGVNS. V was trimmed by 1 base and J by 0 bases, leaving 7 bases between them. This CDR3 region has 15 residues. This chain's CDR3 is CASSESTNSGNTIYF. The CDR3 nucleotides are TGTGCCAGCAGTGAATCAACAAACTCTGGAAACACCATATATTTT.

This chain connects TRBV6-1 to TRBJ2-1; no clear D. The ends were cut back, 0 bases at V and 5 bases at J, with 20 bases in the middle. The germline V gene has CDR1 MNHNS and CDR2 SASEGT. This CDR3 spans 18 amino acids. The CDR3 bases are TGTGCCAGCAGTGAAGCCCCCACACAGCTCCCGCCAGACAATGAGCAGTTCTTC. This sequence encodes CASSEAPTQLPPDNEQFF.

The chain employs TRBV19 and TRBJ1-4; D is uncertain. V shed 6 bases and J shed 3 bases, with 11 bases lying between them. Germline assignment: CDR1 LNHDA and CDR2 SQIVND (reference sequence). The CDR3 runs 14 residues. CDR3 region: CASSRTDPNEKLFF. The CDR3 DNA is TGTGCCAGTAGCCGGACGGACCCTAATGAAAAACTGTTTTTT.

Comments on this clone: Other DNA sequences in this specimen translate into the identical CDR3. The chain employs TRBV5-1 and TRBJ2-2, with a tentative D call TRBD2 (6 bases). Per germline, CDR1 SGHRS and CDR2 YFSETQ. V lost 1 base and J 0 bases, leaving 10 bases between the germline ends. CDR3 length: 16 residues. The CDR3, as DNA: TGCGCCAGCAGCTTGACCGGGACTTCGAACACCGGGGAGCTGTTTTTT. This translates into CASSLTGTSNTGELFF.

The CDR3 is CASSKYRDRGTDTQYF. In DNA form, the CDR3 reads TGTGCCAGCAGCAAATACCGGGACAGGGGCACAGATACGCAGTATTTT. This chain links TRBV9 with TRBJ2-3; TRBD1 agrees at 9 bases. V lost 4 bases, J lost 1 base, and 7 bases stayed unmatched. Germline lookup yields CDR1 SGDLS and CDR2 YYNGEE. The CDR3 loop spans 16 amino acids.

The chain recombines TRBV19 with TRBJ1-2; 12 positions agree with TRBD1. Unmatched junction bases numbered 13, after V lost 10 bases and J lost 7 bases. Germline CDR1 and CDR2: LNHDA and SQIVND (reference sequence). CDR3 size: 15 residues. CDR3 protein: CATGDRGRGSVGYTF. The CDR3 nucleotides read TGTGCCACCGGGGACAGGGGGCGCGGATCGGTTGGCTACACCTTC. The full variable domain, rest sourced from reference TRBV19 and TRBJ1-2, is DGGITQSPKYLFRKEGQNVTLSCEQNLNHDAMYWYRQDPGQGLRLIYYSQIVNDFQKGDIAEGYSVSREKKESFPLTVTSAQKNPTAFYLCATGDRGRGSVGYTFGSGTRLTVV.

This clone was seen just once. The chain carries TRBV27 and TRBJ2-1; TRBD1 matches 9 bases. Unmatched junction bases numbered 9, after V lost 2 bases and J lost 10 bases. From germline, CDR1 is MNHEY and CDR2 SMNVEV (reference sequence). The CDR3 is made up of 15 amino acids. CDR3 in amino acids: CASSLRDRELNEQFF. The CDR3 DNA sequence: TGTGCCAGCAGTTTAAGGGACAGGGAATTAAACGAGCAGTTCTTC.

CDR3 sequence reads: CASSLSIGPRGGETQYF. CDR3 DNA sequence: TGTGCCAGCAGCTTATCCATCGGACCTCGGGGGGGAGAGACCCAGTACTTC. The gene calls are TRBV11-2 and TRBJ2-5, with 8 bases matching TRBD2. The CDR3 loop spans 17 amino acids. CDR1 is SGHAT and CDR2 is FQNNGV in the germline V gene. V dropped 2 bases and J dropped 4; count of bases not matched to a gene: 12.

As concerns this clone: The conserved final phenylalanine or tryptophan is absent from the CDR3, which likely points to a read error. The rearrangement joins TRBV7-8 to TRBJ2-7; D is ambiguous. CDR3 length: 11 amino acids. CDR1 and CDR2 from the germline V gene are SGHVS and FQNEAQ. With 10 bases removed from V and 3 bases from J, the gap between germline ends came to 10 bases. The DNA for the CDR3 is TGTGCCACAGGATGGGGCTACGAGCAGTACTCC. It specifies CATGWGYEQYS.

The chain links TRBV5-6 to TRBJ2-3; unclear D gene. The length of the CDR3 is 14 residues. From germline, CDR1 is SGHDT and CDR2 YYEEEE. Between the trimmed V and J ends, which lost 0 bases and 8 bases, there was a span of 13 bases. DNA for the CDR3: TGTGCCAGCAGCTTGGGGTTGGTTTTGGGTACGCAGTATTTT. Translating it yields CASSLGLVLGTQYF.

The chain joins TRBV19 to TRBJ2-1; 10 bases are shared with TRBD1. V lost 3 bases, J lost 2 bases, and 7 bases stayed unmatched. Germline V gene sequence: CDR1 LNHDA, CDR2 SQIVND (reference sequence). This CDR3 has 17 residues. CDR3 amino acids: CASSIKVGTGAYNEQFF. The CDR3 bases are TGTGCCAGTAGTATCAAAGTCGGGACAGGGGCCTACAATGAGCAGTTCTTC. Drawing the rest from reference TRBV19 and TRBJ2-1, the complete variable domain is DGGITQSPKYLFRKEGQNVTLSCEQNLNHDAMYWYRQDPGQGLRLIYYSQIVNDFQKGDIAEGYSVSREKKESFPLTVTSAQKNPTAFYLCASSIKVGTGAYNEQFFGPGTRLTVL.

The chain is built from TRBV28 and TRBJ2-7, with 8 bases identical to TRBD1. Germline trimming cut 5 bases from V and 2 bases from J; bases unmatched to any gene: 26. Germline CDR1 and CDR2: MDHEN and SYDVKM. This CDR3 has 21 residues. In DNA form, the CDR3 reads TGTGCCAGCAGTCCGTCCCTCTCCAACCGACGATGGACAGGGACAACCTACGAGCAGTACTTC. Translated: CASSPSLSNRRWTGTTYEQYF. The full variable domain, with the rest looked up from reference TRBV28 and TRBJ2-7, is DVKVTQSSRYLVKRTGEKVFLECVQDMDHENMFWYRQDPGLGLRLIYFSYDVKMKEKGDIPEGYSVSREKKERFSLILESASTNQTSMYLCASSPSLSNRRWTGTTYEQYFGPGTRLTVT.

This chain uses TRBV27 with TRBJ1-5; no reliable D call. Looked up from germline, CDR1 is MNHEY and CDR2 is SMNVEV (reference sequence). The CDR3 covers 16 residues. V was clipped by 2 bases and J by 2 bases, with 13 bases between them. This CDR3 is CASSLVRPRGNQPQHF. Here the CDR3 DNA reads TGTGCCAGCAGTTTAGTGAGACCGCGGGGCAATCAGCCCCAGCATTTT.

Turning to this clone: Other nucleotide sequences in the sample specify the same CDR3. The chain employs TRBV6-6 and TRBJ1-5; D unclear. CDR3 length: 14 amino acids. Trimming cost V 3 bases and J 1 base, with 7 bases left between them. Germline V lookup: CDR1 MNHNY, CDR2 SVGAGI (reference sequence). In nucleotides, the CDR3 is TGTGCCAGCAGTTATGCGGGGAGCAATCAGCCCCAGCATTTT. Translating it yields CASSYAGSNQPQHF.